The 18 T cell receptor beta chains listed next were all sequenced from one sample in a study of blood T cells in healthy people across ages. Primers used in a second PCR of roughly 6 to 12 cycles were a sample-barcoded 5' primer and a J-beta primer mix. TCRdb re-derived calls from the 5' RACE reads in MiXCR, one entry per CDR3 protein. Of about 900,000 distinct CDR3 sequences listed, around 49% are singletons. Source material: blood. These receptors came from a man aged 25-45 years in good health.

The J gene is TRBJ2-7, the V gene TRBV3-1; perhaps TRBD1 as D (7 bases). This CDR3 has 14 residues. V was trimmed by 4 bases and J by 4 bases, leaving 14 bases between them. The germline CDR1 and CDR2 sequences are LGHDT and YNNKEL (reference sequence). CDR3 DNA sequence: TGTGCCAGCAGCCGGAGGGACAGCCTTTACGAGCAGTACTTC. It encodes CASSRRDSLYEQYF.

This clonotype was seen once. The genes are TRBV7-9 and TRBJ2-1; TRBD2 is a possible D gene (5 bases). The J call is doubtful: the DNA matches TRBJ2-7 better. In germline, CDR1 is SEHNR, CDR2 FQNEAQ (reference sequence). This CDR3 has 15 amino acids. CDR3 sequence (DNA): TGTGCCAGCAGCCCCCCGGGGAGCTCCTACAATGAGCAGTACTTC. Amino acid sequence: CASSPPGSSYNEQYF.

This clonotype came up a few times. The genes are TRBV3-1 and TRBJ1-2; D gene unclear. Germline assignment: CDR1 LGHDT and CDR2 YNNKEL (reference sequence). Trimming removed 8 bases at V and 8 bases at J, with 12 bases between. This CDR3 comprises 11 residues. CDR3 amino acids: CASVGLGGYTF. As DNA, the CDR3 is TGTGCCAGCGTAGGACTGGGCGGCTACACCTTC.

This rearrangement joins TRBV12-3 or TRBV12-4 to TRBJ2-7; the D gene could be TRBD1 or TRBD2 (5 bases each). V was trimmed by 3 bases and J by 3 bases, leaving 15 bases between them. The CDR3 covers 15 residues. The CDR3 DNA reads as TGTGCCAGCAGTTTCGGGACGGGTTTCAACTACGAGCAGTACTTC. This translates into CASSFGTGFNYEQYF.

CDR3 sequence reads: CASSQDVRGSGANVLTF. The DNA of the CDR3 is TGCGCCAGCAGCCAAGATGTTAGGGGTTCTGGGGCCAACGTCCTGACTTTC. The chain employs TRBV4-3 and TRBJ2-6; D might be TRBD1 (5 bases). This CDR3 has 17 amino acids. V lost 0 bases and J lost 1, with 10 bases in between. CDR1 is LGHNA and CDR2 is YSLEER in the germline V gene.

The CDR3 sequence is CASSQHRGKGEQYF. CDR3 nucleotide sequence: TGTGCCAGCAGTCAGCATCGGGGGAAGGGGGAGCAGTACTTC. The rearrangement uses TRBV12-3 or TRBV12-4 and TRBJ2-7, with D possibly matching TRBD2 (6 bases). Trimming shortened V by 5 bases and J by 7 bases, and 18 bases separated the two germline ends. The CDR3 is made up of 14 amino acids.

V gene TRBV7-9 combines with J gene TRBJ2-5, with 9 nucleotides matching TRBD1. This CDR3 spans 13 amino acids. Germline V gene sequence: CDR1 SEHNR, CDR2 FQNEAQ (reference sequence). Trimming took 4 bases from V and 10 from J; bases not matched to a gene: 7. The CDR3 loop reads CASSYTGGYDQYF. CDR3 DNA: TGTGCCAGCAGCTATACAGGGGGCTACGACCAGTACTTC.

The chain has TRBV10-3 and TRBJ2-1, with TRBD1 identical over 10 bases. Germline lookup yields CDR1 ENHRY and CDR2 SYGVKD. Germline trimming cut 4 bases from V and 5 bases from J; bases unmatched to any gene: 5. The CDR3 contains 15 residues. The CDR3 spells CAISGGQGPHNEQFF. The CDR3 region has the DNA TGTGCCATCAGTGGGGGACAGGGGCCTCACAATGAGCAGTTCTTC.

The rearrangement links TRBV29-1 to TRBJ2-2, with D possibly TRBD1 on 7 matching bases. CDR3 length: 14 residues. Trimming took 1 base from V and 5 from J, leaving 11 bases between them. Germline V gives CDR1 SQVTM, CDR2 ANQGSEA. The CDR3 DNA follows: TGCAGCGTTGAAGCGGCAGGGGGGACCGGGGAGCTGTTTTTT. Translation: CSVEAAGGTGELFF.

The chain joins TRBV4-1 to TRBJ2-1; 7 bases line up with TRBD1. Trimming at V came to 7 bases and at J to 6 bases, leaving 9 bases not matched to a gene. CDR3 length equals 14 residues. Germline loops: CDR1 MGHRA, CDR2 YSYEKL. CDR3 in amino acids: CASNRETGPNEQFF. As DNA, the CDR3 is TGCGCCAGCAACCGAGAGACAGGGCCCAATGAGCAGTTCTTC.

CDR3 sequence (DNA): TGTGCCAGCAGCTCGCTCCACCTGGAGACCCAGTACTTC. Protein product: CASSSLHLETQYF. The V gene is TRBV7-2, the J gene TRBJ2-7; D not certain. The J call may not be correct, given that the DNA end is closer to TRBJ2-5. This CDR3 spans 13 amino acids. Germline V CDR1 and CDR2: SGHTA, FQGNSA.

This clonotype was recorded a few times. V gene TRBV27 combines with J gene TRBJ1-5; 10 positions match TRBD1. This CDR3 spans 15 amino acids. Losses at the gene ends were 5 bases for V and 5 bases for J; bases not matched to a gene: 6. Germline CDR1 reads MNHEY; CDR2 reads SMNVEV (reference sequence). The CDR3 sequence is CASSAGQGRYQPQHF. The CDR3 region has the DNA TGTGCCAGCAGTGCGGGACAGGGGAGGTATCAGCCCCAGCATTTT.

Only a few counts were recorded for this clonotype. The chain has TRBV7-6 and TRBJ1-5; possible D gene TRBD1, 6 bases. Germline CDR1 and CDR2: SGHVS and FNYEAQ. This CDR3 has 14 residues. Trimming cost V 1 base and J 9 bases, with 13 bases left between them. CDR3 sequence: CASSLEDSRGPQHF. The CDR3 bases are TGTGCCAGCAGCTTAGAGGACAGCCGTGGGCCCCAGCATTTT.

CDR3 sequence: CASSALLAHAYF. CDR3 bases: TGTGCCAGCAGCGCACTTCTCGCACACGCGTATTTT. V is TRBV11-2 and J is TRBJ2-3, with D unresolved. Germline values: CDR1 SGHAT, CDR2 FQNNGV. The CDR3 consists of 12 residues. V dropped 5 bases and J dropped 14 bases, with 17 bases sitting between them.

The J gene is TRBJ2-4, the V gene TRBV28; D remains unclear. The CDR3 spans 12 residues. Germline values: CDR1 MDHEN, CDR2 SYDVKM. V dropped 4 bases and J dropped 3 bases, with 4 bases sitting between them. CDR3 nucleotides: TGTGCCAGCAGTTACAACAAAAACATTCAGTACTTC. Translating gives CASSYNKNIQYF.

The J gene is TRBJ1-2, the V gene TRBV7-9; 7 nucleotides agree with TRBD1. Trimming cost V 1 base and J 8 bases; bases outside gene matches: 4. The CDR3 is 13 residues long. CDR1 is SEHNR and CDR2 is FQNEAQ in the germline V gene (reference sequence). CDR3 sequence: CASSLEQGRGYTF. CDR3 DNA: TGTGCCAGCAGCTTAGAACAGGGGAGAGGCTACACCTTC. Full variable domain (missing parts from reference TRBV7-9 and TRBJ1-2): DTGVSQNPRHKITKRGQNVTFRCDPISEHNRLYWYRQTLGQGPEFLTYFQNEAQLEKSRLLSDRFSAERPKGSFSTLEIQRTEQGDSAMYLCASSLEQGRGYTFGSGTRLTVV.

This clonotype was detected a few times. V and J are TRBV5-1 and TRBJ1-6, with no clear D. Germline CDR1 is SGHRS and CDR2 is YFSETQ. V lost 3 bases and J 11 bases, leaving 9 bases between the germline ends. The CDR3 totals 12 residues. As DNA, the CDR3 is TGCGCCAGCAGCTACCCGGGCACACCCCTCCACTTT. Protein sequence: CASSYPGTPLHF.

This clonotype has just one count. This sequence joins TRBV5-1 and TRBJ1-5; D unresolved. V was shortened by 0 bases and J by 3 bases, with 10 bases between the two germline ends. The germline V gene encodes CDR1 SGHRS and CDR2 YFSETQ. The CDR3 contains 15 residues. CDR3 coding DNA: TGCGCCAGCAGCTTGGGCGCAGGTAACAATCAGCCCCAGCATTTT. It yields the protein CASSLGAGNNQPQHF.